The entry below gives a single TCR beta chain sequence along with its context. Trimming pared 7 bases from V and 5 bases from J, leaving 11 bases between. The CDR3 runs 12 residues. In germline, CDR1 is SEHNR, CDR2 FQNEAQ (reference sequence). The source of the sample is a study of T cell clones after liver transplantation. Background on the study: At least one year of complete immunosuppression withdrawal without enzymes over twice normal defined tolerance.

Repertoires were generated with immunoSEQ multiplex PCR, while TCRdb's copy carries only in-frame clones and drops some. The sample lists about 24,000 clones, more than 65% occurring once. The material sequenced was CD4+ T cells from blood, taken before liver transplant. The chain employs TRBV7-9 and TRBJ2-5, with D uncertain. The origin of this receptor is a human donor who received a liver transplant. The CDR3 region is CASTILGETQYF. The CDR3 coding sequence is TGTGCCAGCACCATATTGGGTGAGACCCAGTACTTC.